This entry concerns a single T cell receptor beta chain. The antigen is not known. The entry originates in a study of cytomegalovirus exposure and HLA in healthy donors. Study observations and caveats: A later analysis showed that HLA-associated TCR beta chains had undergone more clonal expansion than equally common others. Sequences of the TCR beta chain were said to predict the HLA-A and HLA-B alleles of most subjects accurately. For cytomegalovirus status, the classifier reportedly gave diagnoses with high specificity and sensitivity.

The CDR3 has 15 residues. Germline CDR1 reads KGHSY; CDR2 reads FQNENV. The V end lost 2 bases, the J end lost 8 bases, and 16 bases lay between the germline ends. It was with 60 Vbeta and 13 Jbeta primers that the PCR ran. Produced via immunoSEQ multiplex PCR; TCRdb's table is partial and in-frame only. The sample holds fewer than 200,000 clones, over 80% seen once. Sequencing input: PBMCs. The chain uses TRBV16 and TRBJ1-5, with D tentatively TRBD1 (6 bases). This TCR was recovered from a girl aged 5 to 17 in good health and CMV-seropositive. The CDR3 protein is CASSQPEASGEPQHF. The CDR3 DNA sequence: TGTGCCAGCAGCCAACCTGAGGCTTCAGGGGAGCCCCAGCATTTT.